This is a list of T cell receptor beta chains from one sample in a study of shared clonotypes between healthy human individuals. Sequenced by immunoSEQ multiplex PCR; TCRdb stores in-frame clones only, minus some. The profile shows about 2.4 million clones, approximately 94% of them singletons. Sequencing was done on a sample of naive CD4+ T cells sorted from blood. These receptor sequences come from a man aged 18 to 35 in good health. Both conserved end residues are part of each CDR3.

V gene,CDR3 protein
TRBV10-1,CASSESSRGFTDTQYF
TRBV10-3,CAISVVLGVGAEKLFF
TRBV30,CAWSPGQLEKLFF
TRBV9,CASTPGGGKVEPRAIEQYF
TRBV5-1,CASSLPELSGANVLTF
TRBV6-1,CASSESTIAKNIQYF
TRBV27,CASSSTGAGNYGYTF
TRBV6-5,CASRPDHLNYGYTF
TRBV7-2,CASSRDRGVYEQYF
TRBV5-6,CASSWDRGGVYGYTF
TRBV19,CASFSRAGGNYGYTF
TRBV5-1,CASSWEGSGTGELFF
TRBV7-9,CASSAEDTQYF
TRBV11-2,CASSRTGLMNEQFF
TRBV5-5,CASSFDGSTDTQYF
TRBV5-1,CASSFTGGTSGETQYF
TRBV19,CASSPQTGGYGYTF
TRBV10-2,CASSGGISTDTQYF
TRBV19,CASTLTGGDYNEQFF
TRBV19,CASSPGDRLWYEQYF
TRBV10-1,CASSSGGLEAFF
TRBV4-3,CASSQDIRGEAGQGNYGYTF
TRBV28,CASNGGIEEGEQYF
TRBV29-1,CSVEDAEKLFF
TRBV7-3,CASSLSSTPTDTQYF
TRBV7-8,CASSYFPDTQYF
TRBV9,CASSVHLGGDSPLHF
TRBV28,CASSFAGTVSYEQYF
TRBV7-2,CASSVYSYNEQFF
TRBV28,CASSGRGEINYGYTF
TRBV18,CASSPETGGEIYGYTF
TRBV27,CASSKAGGSYEQYF
TRBV2,CASSLDRVKNEKLFF
TRBV7-2,CASSLGTAYNEQFF
TRBV5-1,CASSVSQGATDTQYF
TRBV5-5,CASSFPGIGNTIYF
TRBV10-3,CAISDPGQGKNIQYF
TRBV7-8,CASRDTSYSGANVLTF
TRBV27,CASSTIAGGLETQYF
TRBV19,CASSISPGAEAFF
TRBV7-8,CASSLTLQGANYEQYF
TRBV7-2,CASMGGLPGETQYF
TRBV18,CASSPMEQGRSTDTQYF
TRBV25-1,CASSEFRQDRDGYTF
TRBV7-9,CASSLSGVGQETQYF
TRBV30,CAWSVGGGGLYGYTF
TRBV5-5,CASSRPGAQYF
TRBV10-3,CASSDPGQGKWEQYF
TRBV19,CASTNRGQGYSPLHF
TRBV2,CASRQGAHEQYF
TRBV28,CASSLELPAANYGYTF
TRBV10-3,CAIRDTSGNGINEQFF
TRBV5-1,CASSSRGGSYEQYF